The clone carrying this T cell receptor beta chain was counted many times. The CDR3 loop spans 15 amino acids. The germline CDR1 and CDR2 sequences are DFQATT and SNEGSKA (reference sequence). The ends were cut back, 3 bases at V and 1 base at J, with 13 bases in the middle. Amplification of TCRs used a constant-region primer and V-primer adapter for about 19 PCR cycles. TCRdb itself ran the reads through MiXCR, one entry per CDR3 protein. The table lists about 50,000 distinct CDR3 sequences, over 9.5% of them singletons, with roughly 6.2% in the top ten. This sample stems from a study of low-dose radiotherapy and immunotherapy resistance in tumors. As for the study in general: For four cycles from cycle 1 day 1, patients took 300 mg oral aspirin daily.

Time point specified: before trial treatment. Eligibility criteria specified advanced solid malignancies devoid of tumor-infiltrating lymphocytes. The TCR was taken from a female donor with ovarian cancer. The specimen comprised PBMCs, sampled before treatment. The rearrangement joins TRBV20-1 to TRBJ1-5, with TRBD1 as a possible D gene (5 bases). The CDR3 nucleotides read TGCAGTGCTAGTTCGGGGGGTGGAAGCAATCAGCCCCAGCATTTT. Encoded protein: CSASSGGGSNQPQHF.